These T cell receptor beta chains were read from a single sample in a study of blood T cells in healthy people across ages. TCRdb independently ran MiXCR on the 5' RACE reads; one entry per CDR3 protein. The sample lists about 1,400,000 distinct CDR3 sequences, approximately 59% seen once, with more than 6% in the top ten. What was sequenced was blood. These receptor sequences come from a man in his late teens or twenties in good health. Both conserved end residues are part of each CDR3. Fields, in order: CDR3 DNA, CDR3 protein, D gene, V gene, clone size, J gene. D genes are given only for firm matches. For some rows the clone size is stated as once, few or many, or as a class when expanded; others skip it.

TGTGCCAGCAGAACGGGTCCACCGACGACCTACGAGCAGTACTTC | CASRTGPPTTYEQYF | . | TRBV5-4 | . | TRBJ2-7
TGTGCCAGCAGCCAAGATCGACTTCGATCCGGGACAGGCGGTGGGGAGCAGTACTTC | CASSQDRLRSGTGGGEQYF | TRBD1 | TRBV4-2 | . | TRBJ2-7
TGTGCCAGCACCTCTGGAGACACAGATACGCAGTATTTT | CASTSGDTDTQYF | . | TRBV28 | once | TRBJ2-3
TGTGCCAGAGTCCAGGGTAATCAGCCCCAGCATTTT | CARVQGNQPQHF | . | TRBV25-1 | . | TRBJ1-5
TGCGCCAGCAGCCCGGAGGTAGGGACAGAGTACAATGAGCAGTTCTTC | CASSPEVGTEYNEQFF | TRBD1 | TRBV5-1 | . | TRBJ2-1
TGTGCCAGCAGCATCGGACAGCGCGTCTACGAGCAGTACTTC | CASSIGQRVYEQYF | . | TRBV9 | few | TRBJ2-7
TGCGCCAGCAGACTGAGCGGCACATCCTACAATGAGCAGTTCTTC | CASRLSGTSYNEQFF | . | TRBV4-1 | . | TRBJ2-1
TGCAGTGCTAGAGCCCCGGCAGGGGGGACCGGGGAGCTGTTTTTT | CSARAPAGGTGELFF | . | TRBV20-1 | . | TRBJ2-2
TGTGCCATCAGAGGACAGTTTAATCAGCCCCAGCATTTT | CAIRGQFNQPQHF | . | TRBV10-3 | . | TRBJ1-5
TGTGCCAGCAGCCCCTGGGCAGCGGGAGGGATAAATGAGCAGTTCTTC | CASSPWAAGGINEQFF | TRBD2 | TRBV6-6 | . | TRBJ2-1
TGTGCCAGCAAGGAATGGGACAGAGCCTACAATGAGCAGTTCTTC | CASKEWDRAYNEQFF | TRBD1 | TRBV6-2/TRBV6-3 | . | TRBJ2-1
TGCAGTGCTAGCAAGACTAGCGGGACCTACAATGAGCAGTTCTTC | CSASKTSGTYNEQFF | TRBD2 | TRBV20-1 | . | TRBJ2-1
TGTGCCAGCAGCGTCTCGAGGGCTACCTACAATGAGCAGTACTTC | CASSVSRATYNEQYF | . | TRBV7-2 | . | TRBJ2-5
TGTGCCAGCAGTAAAACAGGGGTTAATTCACCCCTCCACTTT | CASSKTGVNSPLHF | TRBD1 | TRBV28 | . | TRBJ1-6
TGTGCCAGCAGCAGTCCGGGACAGTGGAATTCACCCCTCCACTTT | CASSSPGQWNSPLHF | TRBD1 | TRBV7-2 | few | TRBJ1-6
TGTGCCAGCAGCTTAGGTCTCGGTTTCCAAGAGACCCAGTACTTC | CASSLGLGFQETQYF | . | TRBV7-2 | few | TRBJ2-5
TGTGCCAGCAGTTTAGTACTAGCGGGAGGAGGAGCCAATGAGCAGTTCTTC | CASSLVLAGGGANEQFF | TRBD2 | TRBV12-3/TRBV12-4 | few | TRBJ2-1
TGCAGCGTTGGGGGGGCTGGGGGGACCCAGTACTTC | CSVGGAGGTQYF | . | TRBV29-1 | once | TRBJ2-5
TGCAGTGCCGCGGCTAGCGGCGGCTACAATGAGCAGTTCTTC | CSAAASGGYNEQFF | TRBD2 | TRBV20-1 | . | TRBJ2-1
TGTGCCAGCAGCCAAGATCTATCCGTTAGCACAGATACGCAGTATTTT | CASSQDLSVSTDTQYF | . | TRBV3-1 | . | TRBJ2-3
TGTGCTAGTGGTGCGGTTGTGATGCCACGAATAGGCGAGACCCAGTACTTC | CASGAVVMPRIGETQYF | . | TRBV12-5 | once | TRBJ2-5
TGCGCCAGCAGCCATCGACAGGGGAAGGCCTACGAGCAGTACTTC | CASSHRQGKAYEQYF | TRBD1 | TRBV4-1 | few | TRBJ2-7
TGTGCCAGCAGCAGGGGAGACAGGGGCTTCCTCTACAATGAGCAGTTCTTC | CASSRGDRGFLYNEQFF | TRBD1 | TRBV7-2 | few | TRBJ2-1
TGCGCCAGCAGCCTAATGGGACTAGCAGCTAACATTCAGTACTTC | CASSLMGLAANIQYF | TRBD2 | TRBV4-1 | . | TRBJ2-4
TGCAGTGCTCCTCTAGCGGGAGTCGGTACAGATACGCAGTATTTT | CSAPLAGVGTDTQYF | TRBD2 | TRBV20-1 | . | TRBJ2-3
TGCGCCAGCAGCCGGGACACCCGCACAGATACGCAGTATTTT | CASSRDTRTDTQYF | . | TRBV5-1 | . | TRBJ2-3
TGTGCCAGCAGACGACTAGCGGGGCCTAATGAGCAGTACTTC | CASRRLAGPNEQYF | TRBD2 | TRBV27 | . | TRBJ2-5
TGTGCCAGCAGCCAAGATCGGCTCAGCTCTGGAAACACCATATATTTT | CASSQDRLSSGNTIYF | . | TRBV4-2 | . | TRBJ1-3
TGCGCCAGCAGCGCGAAGACTAGCGGGATCTACGAGCAGTACTTC | CASSAKTSGIYEQYF | TRBD2 | TRBV5-1 | . | TRBJ2-7
TGTGCCATCAGTGAGACCACCGGGACAGCGGGGGCCGGGGAGCTGTTTTTT | CAISETTGTAGAGELFF | . | TRBV10-3 | . | TRBJ2-2
TGCGCCAGCAGCCCCGGACTAGCGCTCTACAATAAGCAGTTCTTC | CASSPGLALYNKQFF | TRBD2 | TRBV4-1 | . | TRBJ2-1
TGTGCCAGCAGTCCGGGAGCCATTGTTTATGGCTACACCTTC | CASSPGAIVYGYTF | . | TRBV2 | . | TRBJ1-2
TGTGCCAGCAGAACAGGGACGATTAGGGACTATGGCTACACCTTC | CASRTGTIRDYGYTF | . | TRBV6-6 | . | TRBJ1-2
TGCGCCAGCAGCTTGGGTGGGGGCGTCGGGAACACTGAAGCTTTCTTT | CASSLGGGVGNTEAFF | . | TRBV5-1 | . | TRBJ1-1
TGTGCCAGCAGCTTTAAGGTAGAACTCCCAGATACGCAGTATTTT | CASSFKVELPDTQYF | . | TRBV11-2 | few | TRBJ2-3
TGTGCCAGCAGCGTAGCTAGCGGGGGTTTAGATGAGCAGTTCTTC | CASSVASGGLDEQFF | TRBD2 | TRBV9 | . | TRBJ2-1
TGTGCCATCAGTCCGGGACTAGCGCCCCACTACGAGCAGTACTTC | CAISPGLAPHYEQYF | TRBD2 | TRBV10-3 | . | TRBJ2-7
TGCAGTGCCGGACAGTTCAATGAGCAGTTCTTC | CSAGQFNEQFF | . | TRBV20-1 | . | TRBJ2-1
TGTGCCAGCAGTACCGGGCCCTACGAGCAGTACTTC | CASSTGPYEQYF | . | TRBV27 | many | TRBJ2-7
TGTGCCAGCAGCTTGCGGGGGGCCGGGTCAGATACGCAGTATTTT | CASSLRGAGSDTQYF | TRBD2 | TRBV7-2 | . | TRBJ2-3
TGCAGTGCTAGAGATCAAGGCTGGGGCTACACCTTC | CSARDQGWGYTF | . | TRBV20-1 | . | TRBJ1-2
TGCGCCAGCAGCCGCCCCCCCACTAGTGATGAGCAGTTCTTC | CASSRPPTSDEQFF | . | TRBV4-1 | . | TRBJ2-1
TGCAGCGTCGTGGGACTAGCGGGACCTTCCTACGAGCAGTACTTC | CSVVGLAGPSYEQYF | TRBD2 | TRBV29-1 | few | TRBJ2-7
TGTGCCAGCAGTTTTCCCGGGACTCTTGGCTACACCTTC | CASSFPGTLGYTF | . | TRBV12-3/TRBV12-4 | . | TRBJ1-2
TGCAGCGTCGCGGAGGGCTACACCTTC | CSVAEGYTF | . | TRBV29-1 | . | TRBJ1-2
TGTGCCAGCAGCCTACAGGGGGCGGAGGACCAAGAGACCCAGTACTTC | CASSLQGAEDQETQYF | TRBD1 | TRBV6-6 | . | TRBJ2-5
TGTGCCAGCAGTCCGGGACTAGCGGGAGGGGCTGAGCAGTTCTTC | CASSPGLAGGAEQFF | TRBD2 | TRBV27 | . | TRBJ2-1
TGTGCCAGCAGCTTTTCCAGGGGCGCGGCCTACGAGCAGTACTTC | CASSFSRGAAYEQYF | . | TRBV7-2 | once | TRBJ2-7
TGTGCCAGCAGTTTGGCACAGGAAATAGAGCCCAGCGAGCAGTACTTC | CASSLAQEIEPSEQYF | . | TRBV27 | once | TRBJ2-7
TGTGCCAGCAAGCGGCTAGCGGGGGACAAGACCGGGGAGCTGTTTTTT | CASKRLAGDKTGELFF | TRBD2 | TRBV6-4 | . | TRBJ2-2
TGTGCCAGCAGCCAAGAGAGGCCTAGCGGGAGATTCGGTGAGCAGTTCTTC | CASSQERPSGRFGEQFF | TRBD2 | TRBV14 | few | TRBJ2-1
TGCGCCAGCAGCCAAGAAGACAGAAACAATGAAAAACTGTTTTTT | CASSQEDRNNEKLFF | . | TRBV4-1 | few | TRBJ1-4
TGTGCCAGCAGCCACACGGGACTAGCGGGCCAAACCTACGAGCAGTACTTC | CASSHTGLAGQTYEQYF | TRBD2 | TRBV7-9 | . | TRBJ2-7
TGTGCCAGCAGCTTAGCCCCCCCGGGGAGTGGTGGCTACACCTTC | CASSLAPPGSGGYTF | . | TRBV11-2 | . | TRBJ1-2
TGTGCCAGCAGCCAAGATCTGATAGGACAGGGCCTAACAGATACGCAGTATTTT | CASSQDLIGQGLTDTQYF | TRBD1 | TRBV3-1 | . | TRBJ2-3
TGTGCCAGCAGTTACTCCGGGACAGGCGAGCAGTACTTC | CASSYSGTGEQYF | TRBD1 | TRBV6-2/TRBV6-3 | . | TRBJ2-7
TGTGCCAGCAGTCCGTTAAGGCTAGCGGGGGGGCAGGAGACCCAGTACTTC | CASSPLRLAGGQETQYF | TRBD2 | TRBV28 | . | TRBJ2-5
TGTGCCAGCAATCCGGGACCGTACAATGAGCAGTACTTC | CASNPGPYNEQYF | . | TRBV6-1 | . | TRBJ2-7
TGTGCCAGCAGCACCGACCCCGGTGATTCACCCCTCCACTTT | CASSTDPGDSPLHF | . | TRBV7-9 | once | TRBJ1-6